The present T cell receptor (beta chain) was sequenced within a study of post-analysis software for immune sequencing data. Study at large: The cohort encompassed relapsing-remitting, secondary progressive and progressive-relapsing multiple sclerosis disease courses. Study-level findings and limits: Strong co-clustering by F measure was evident for samples that had been prepared in the same batch. Those with multiple sclerosis, the patient group, showed significantly lower normalized Chao1 diversity than controls. Controls showed lower frequencies than patients for 5 or 6 TRBV segments, and TRBV5-6, TRBV5-1 and TRBV20-1 were among these.

Notes on this clonotype: Its matching antigen is unknown.

TCR beta cDNA libraries included unique molecular identifiers. Out of roughly 0.85 to 11 million T cells, 450,000 to 600,000 cDNA molecules were generated. TCRdb re-called the PCR reads with MiXCR, one entry per CDR3 protein. The sample includes 820,000 or so distinct CDR3 sequences, approximately 50% of them seen just once. Deletions cut 0 bases from V and 2 bases from J, with 10 bases between. CDR1 and CDR2 from the germline V gene are DFQATT and SNEGSKA (reference sequence). The CDR3 extends over 15 amino acids. Sequenced input: blood. The source of this sequence is a girl aged 5 to 17 with multiple sclerosis. This chain joins TRBV20-1 and TRBJ2-2; D is possibly TRBD2 (6 bases). CDR3 protein: CSARDPGLNTGELFF. CDR3 DNA sequence: TGCAGTGCTAGAGATCCGGGACTCAACACCGGGGAGCTGTTTTTT.